What follows are 17 T cell receptor beta chains derived from one specimen sequenced in a study of T cell clonotyping in hematopoietic cell transplantation. TCRdb's table, derived via immunoSEQ multiplex PCR, lists solely in-frame clones and lacks some. The sample records about 2,000 clones, 70% to 80% being singletons. The sequences come from peripheral blood mononuclear cells, collected 30 days after allogeneic stem cell transplant. The receptors come from a male patient between 50 and 60 years old who had an allogeneic stem cell transplant from an unrelated donor, so the T cells may come from the graft donor. Some clones in this sample may be carry-over from other donors' samples.

The chain combines TRBV11-2 with TRBJ2-1, with 8 positions matching TRBD2. V was pared by 5 bases and J by 6 bases, with 6 bases of the junction left unmatched. The CDR3 is made up of 14 amino acids. Germline CDR1 reads SGHAT; CDR2 reads FQNNGV. The CDR3 sequence is CASSQAGAANEQFF. The CDR3 bases are TGTGCCAGCAGCCAAGCGGGAGCGGCCAATGAGCAGTTCTTC.

The chain employs TRBV19 and TRBJ1-2; possible D gene TRBD1, 6 bases. V lost 4 bases and J 0 bases, leaving 21 bases between the germline ends. The CDR3 is 18 residues long. Germline assignment: CDR1 LNHDA and CDR2 SQIVND (reference sequence). In nucleotides, the CDR3 is TGTGCCAGTAGTACCTCCAGACAGGTCGATCGAGCTAACTATGGCTACACCTTC. It codes for CASSTSRQVDRANYGYTF. Complete variable domain (other parts from reference TRBV19 and TRBJ1-2): DGGITQSPKYLFRKEGQNVTLSCEQNLNHDAMYWYRQDPGQGLRLIYYSQIVNDFQKGDIAEGYSVSREKKESFPLTVTSAQKNPTAFYLCASSTSRQVDRANYGYTFGSGTRLTVV.

V and J are TRBV4-1 and TRBJ2-1; a weak D match, TRBD1 (7 bases). Per the germline V gene, CDR1 is MGHRA and CDR2 is YSYEKL. This CDR3 comprises 18 residues. Between the trimmed V and J ends, which lost 1 base and 2 bases, there was a span of 18 bases. The CDR3 nucleotides read TGCGCCAGCAGCCAAGCCCAGGGGGGCGGTAGTCCCTACAATGAGCAGTTCTTC. The encoded protein is CASSQAQGGGSPYNEQFF.

This clone was picked up a small number of times. The chain carries TRBV13 and TRBJ2-3, with 10 positions matching TRBD2. V was pared by 3 bases and J by 6 bases, with 0 bases of the junction left unmatched. This CDR3 spans 13 amino acids. Germline V gene lookup returns CDR1 PRHDT and CDR2 FYEKMQ (reference sequence). The CDR3 DNA follows: TGTGCCAGCAGCTTTAGCGGGGGGGATACGCAGTATTTT. Protein: CASSFSGGDTQYF.

This chain uses TRBV4-2 with TRBJ2-2; D may be TRBD1 (6 bases). The CDR3 has 16 residues. V was pared by 0 bases and J by 0 bases, with 8 bases between. Germline-derived CDR1 and CDR2 are LGHNA and YNFKEQ. The CDR3 nucleotides read TGTGCCAGCAGCCAAGAGCAGGGGTCGAACACCGGGGAGCTGTTTTTT. This translates into CASSQEQGSNTGELFF.

The V gene is TRBV30, the J gene TRBJ2-1, with TRBD2 matching over 8 bases. The CDR3 contains 12 residues. V lost 5 bases, J lost 10 bases, and 7 bases stayed unmatched. CDR1 GTSNPN and CDR2 SVGIG come from the germline V gene (reference sequence). CDR3 protein: CAWREGLREQFF. DNA for the CDR3: TGTGCCTGGCGGGAGGGCCTGCGGGAGCAGTTCTTC.

The rearrangement uses TRBV28 and TRBJ2-2, with TRBD2 identical over 9 bases. The CDR3 contains 16 residues. The V gene's germline CDR1 is MDHEN and CDR2 SYDVKM. V trimming: 3 bases; J trimming: 3 bases; junction bases outside the gene matches: 5. CDR3 residues: CASSFGRGGYTGELFF. The CDR3 DNA follows: TGTGCCAGCAGTTTTGGGCGGGGGGGTTACACCGGGGAGCTGTTTTTT.

The chain uses TRBV2 and TRBJ2-6; possibly TRBD1 for D (5 bases). Germline values: CDR1 SNHLY, CDR2 FYNNEI. Trimming pared 0 bases from V and 4 bases from J, leaving 10 bases between. The CDR3 consists of 16 residues. The CDR3 DNA follows: TGTGCCAGCAGTGAAGCGCCAGGGCTCGGGGCCAACGTCCTGACTTTC. It is translated as CASSEAPGLGANVLTF. The whole variable domain, filled in from reference TRBV2 and TRBJ2-6, reads EPEVTQTPSHQVTQMGQEVILRCVPISNHLYFYWYRQILGQKVEFLVSFYNNEISEKSEIFDDQFSVERPDGSNFTLKIRSTKLEDSAMYFCASSEAPGLGANVLTFGAGSRLTVL.

The chain is built from TRBV21-1 and TRBJ1-5. TRBV21-1 is designated a pseudogene. CDR3 length equals 15 residues. CDR3 in DNA: TGTGCCAGCAGCAAATGTTTGTCGGGGAATCAGCCCCAGCATTTT. Encoded protein: CASSKCLSGNQPQHF.

The V gene is TRBV5-5, the J gene TRBJ1-1, with TRBD1 identical over 8 bases. The V and J ends lost 4 bases and 8 bases, in that order; junction bases with no gene match: 10. CDR3 size: 14 residues. CDR1 and CDR2 (germline): SGHKS, YYEKEE (reference sequence). CDR3 residues: CASSPGQGLWEAFF. The DNA of the CDR3 is TGTGCCAGCAGCCCAGGACAGGGCCTCTGGGAAGCTTTCTTT.

The V call is TRBV25-1, the J call TRBJ1-6; no definite D call. Trimming took off 5 bases at V and 5 bases at J, with 7 bases between the two ends. The CDR3 is 13 residues long. In germline, CDR1 is MGHDK, CDR2 SYGVNS. The CDR3 sequence: CASSRQDNSPLHF. In nucleotides, the CDR3 is TGTGCCAGCAGTCGGCAAGATAATTCACCCCTCCACTTT.

The chain couples TRBV19 to TRBJ2-3; 7 bases fit TRBD2. The CDR3 runs to 16 residues. V lost 9 bases to trimming and J lost 6 bases; unmatched junction nucleotides: 18. Germline V CDR1 and CDR2: LNHDA, SQIVND (reference sequence). The CDR3 sequence is CASRDRGRARLDTQYF. Written as DNA, the CDR3 is TGTGCCAGCAGGGATCGGGGGAGGGCGCGGTTGGATACGCAGTATTTT.

The chain employs TRBV7-9 and TRBJ1-1, with unresolved D. The V end lost 10 bases, the J end lost 0 bases, and 15 bases lay between the germline ends. The germline V gene has CDR1 SEHNR and CDR2 FQNEAQ (reference sequence). The CDR3 extends over 14 amino acids. The CDR3 spells CATAGFQMNTEAFF. In nucleotides, the CDR3 is TGTGCCACGGCGGGGTTTCAAATGAACACTGAAGCTTTCTTT.

In DNA form, the CDR3 reads TGCAGTCCCAAGGGAGTTACGCAGTATTTT. Amino acids: CSPKGVTQYF. This chain joins TRBV20-1 and TRBJ2-3; tentative D call: TRBD2 (5 bases). V was trimmed by 8 bases and J by 8 bases, leaving 11 bases between them. CDR3 length: 10 residues. CDR1 DFQATT and CDR2 SNEGSKA come from the germline V gene (reference sequence).

V usage is TRBV6-6 and J usage is TRBJ1-1; 8 nucleotides line up with TRBD1. The germline CDR1 and CDR2 sequences are MNHNY and SVGAGI (reference sequence). With 0 bases clipped from V and 5 bases from J, the junction kept 5 bases outside the gene matches. The CDR3 totals 15 residues. CDR3: CASSYSLQGVTEAFF. The CDR3, as DNA: TGTGCCAGCAGTTACTCTCTACAGGGGGTGACTGAAGCTTTCTTT.

This sequence joins TRBV30 and TRBJ1-1; D is unclear. V was clipped by 1 base and J by 8 bases, with 8 bases between them. Germline V gives CDR1 GTSNPN, CDR2 SVGIG (reference sequence). The CDR3 runs 11 residues. This CDR3 reads CAWSEAVEAFF. The CDR3 nucleotides read TGTGCCTGGAGTGAAGCCGTAGAAGCTTTCTTT.

Judged by abundance, this clone is hyperexpanded. The chain couples TRBV29-1 to TRBJ1-1; no firm D call. V was pared by 6 bases and J by 4 bases, with 9 bases between. The CDR3 consists of 11 residues. Germline assignment: CDR1 SQVTM and CDR2 ANQGSEA. DNA for the CDR3: TGCAGCGTGCAGACCCCCACTGAAGCTTTCTTT. Translating gives CSVQTPTEAFF.